The 30 T cell receptor beta chains below come from one sample, sequenced in a study of T-cell memory formation after mild COVID-19. Using its own MiXCR run on the 5' RACE reads, TCRdb lists one record per CDR3 protein. The sample lists roughly 380,000 distinct CDR3 sequences, around 27% occurring once. The sequenced sample was PBMCs or a T cell subset sorted from them (not recorded which). These receptors all come from an adult woman who had mild COVID-19 (a few samples of this study predate the infection). Cell type and time point are not known.

The CDR3 DNA reads as TGTGCCAGCAGCTTACAAAGACCGACTAGATCGGGTGAGCAGTACTTC. Its protein product is CASSLQRPTRSGEQYF. The chain carries TRBV7-2 and TRBJ2-7, with D tentatively TRBD2 (6 bases). Trimming left V 2 bases short and J 7 bases short, with 21 bases between. CDR1 and CDR2 (germline): SGHTA, FQGNSA. This CDR3 comprises 16 residues. The variable domain in full, with the rest retrieved from reference TRBV7-2 and TRBJ2-7, is GAGVSQSPSNKVTEKGKDVELRCDPISGHTALYWYRQSLGQGLEFLIYFQGNSAPDKSGLPSDRFSAERTGGSVSTLTIQRTQQEDSAVYLCASSLQRPTRSGEQYFGPGTRLTVT.

The V and J genes are TRBV15 and TRBJ2-4; a possible D gene is TRBD1 (5 bases). Trimming stripped 1 base from V and 14 bases from J, with 15 bases between. Per the germline V gene, CDR1 is LNHNV and CDR2 is YYDKDF (reference sequence). The CDR3 is 13 amino acids. CDR3 protein: CATSRAYPGKKYF. The CDR3 coding sequence is TGTGCCACCAGCAGAGCGTATCCAGGGAAAAAGTACTTC.

This clonotype was observed a few times. J is TRBJ2-3 and V is TRBV20-1, with TRBD2 matching over 10 bases. The CDR3 extends over 16 amino acids. The junction had 9 bases not matched to a gene; V was cut back by 2 bases and J by 4 bases. The germline gives CDR1 DFQATT, CDR2 SNEGSKA (reference sequence). CDR3 sequence reads: CSARTHSGRPSDTQYF. As DNA, the CDR3 is TGCAGTGCTAGAACCCATAGCGGGAGGCCGTCAGATACGCAGTATTTT.

The chain is built from TRBV7-6 and TRBJ2-7, with a possible D match to TRBD2 (7 bases). Germline V gene lookup returns CDR1 SGHVS and CDR2 FNYEAQ. This CDR3 has 14 amino acids. V was shortened by 2 bases and J by 3 bases, with 11 bases between the two germline ends. The CDR3 loop is CASSLRGGRYEQYF. The CDR3 bases are TGTGCCAGCAGCTTAAGGGGGGGCCGCTACGAGCAGTACTTC.

In its sample, this clonotype was seen a few times. This rearrangement joins TRBV6-5 to TRBJ1-1, with a possible D match to TRBD1 (5 bases). Trimming left V 1 base short and J 0 bases short, with 12 bases between. The CDR3 is 16 amino acids. CDR1 is MNHEY, CDR2 SVGAGI, per germline. The CDR3 protein is CASSYLMGPLNTEAFF. The CDR3 DNA reads as TGTGCCAGCAGTTACTTAATGGGACCGTTGAACACTGAAGCTTTCTTT.

The sample holds a few counts of this clonotype. The chain uses TRBV7-2 and TRBJ1-5; D remains unclear. V was shortened by 2 bases and J by 9 bases, with 5 bases between the two germline ends. The CDR3 totals 11 residues. Germline CDR1 SGHTA, CDR2 FQGNSA. The DNA of the CDR3 is TGTGCCAGCAGCTTACGAGTGCCCCAGCATTTT. Translation: CASSLRVPQHF. Full variable domain (rest looked up from reference TRBV7-2 and TRBJ1-5): GAGVSQSPSNKVTEKGKDVELRCDPISGHTALYWYRQSLGQGLEFLIYFQGNSAPDKSGLPSDRFSAERTGGSVSTLTIQRTQQEDSAVYLCASSLRVPQHFGDGTRLSIL.

This chain connects TRBV5-1 to TRBJ2-1; TRBD2 aligns across 9 bases. The junction had 6 bases not matched to a gene; V was cut back by 4 bases and J by 10 bases. CDR1 SGHRS and CDR2 YFSETQ come from the germline V gene. The CDR3 totals 13 residues. CDR3 sequence reads: CASSGGTSIEQFF. The CDR3 region has the DNA TGCGCCAGCAGCGGGGGGACTAGCATCGAGCAGTTCTTC.

The chain recombines TRBV27 with TRBJ2-1; 9 nucleotides agree with TRBD1. The germline gives CDR1 MNHEY, CDR2 SMNVEV (reference sequence). The CDR3 spans 14 residues. V lost 3 bases, J lost 11 bases, and 8 bases stayed unmatched. The CDR3 DNA follows: TGTGCCAGCAGTTTCTCCGGGACAGGGTTTAAGCAGTTCTTC. Residues: CASSFSGTGFKQFF.

The chain recombines TRBV3-1 with TRBJ2-3; TRBD1 might be the D (6 bases). The germline V and J ends were trimmed by 1 base and 6 bases, with 20 bases remaining between them. The CDR3 runs 17 residues. The germline gives CDR1 LGHDT, CDR2 YNNKEL (reference sequence). The CDR3 DNA reads as TGTGCCAGCAGCCAAGGAACAGGGCTGGGGTTGGGGGATACGCAGTATTTT. Amino acid sequence: CASSQGTGLGLGDTQYF.

This clonotype was found a few times. V usage is TRBV5-1 and J usage is TRBJ2-1, with TRBD2 matching 11 bases. V lost 2 bases and J lost 4; bases outside the gene matches: 8. Germline V gives CDR1 SGHRS, CDR2 YFSETQ. The CDR3 runs 17 residues. The CDR3 sequence is CASSLYGTSGLYNEQFF. In nucleotides, the CDR3 is TGCGCCAGCAGCTTATACGGGACTAGCGGACTGTACAATGAGCAGTTCTTC. Full variable domain (outside the CDR3, taken from reference TRBV5-1 and TRBJ2-1): KAGVTQTPRYLIKTRGQQVTLSCSPISGHRSVSWYQQTPGQGLQFLFEYFSETQRNKGNFPGRFSGRQFSNSRSEMNVSTLELGDSALYLCASSLYGTSGLYNEQFFGPGTRLTVL.

V usage is TRBV27 and J usage is TRBJ2-3; the match to TRBD2 covers 10 bases. Germline V gene lookup returns CDR1 MNHEY and CDR2 SMNVEV (reference sequence). J lost 3 bases, V lost 6 bases, and 6 bases had no gene match. The CDR3 consists of 15 residues. This CDR3 is CASRTTGLATDTQYF. In DNA, the CDR3 is TGTGCCAGCAGGACCACGGGACTAGCGACAGATACGCAGTATTTT.

The chain combines TRBV12-3 or TRBV12-4 with TRBJ2-7; unclear D gene. Trimming stripped 1 base from V and 3 bases from J, with 7 bases between. This CDR3 is 13 amino acids long. The CDR3 DNA sequence: TGTGCCAGCAGTTTAGGCGACGTCTACGAGCAGTACTTC. This codes for CASSLGDVYEQYF.

This clonotype occurred a few times. One end of the junction does not line up with germline, which may come from a read error. The chain has TRBV4-1 and TRBJ1-1, with D perhaps matching TRBD1 (5 bases). Germline V gene sequence: CDR1 MGHRA, CDR2 YSYEKL. This CDR3 has 15 amino acids. In DNA, the CDR3 is TGCGCCAGCACCCAAGTTCAGGGTATGAACACTGAAGCTTTCTTT. Its protein is CASTQVQGMNTEAFF.

The V gene is TRBV5-1, the J gene TRBJ2-7; 11 positions agree with TRBD2. Germline CDR1 is SGHRS and CDR2 is YFSETQ. This CDR3 is 14 amino acids long. Losses at the gene ends were 5 bases for V and 2 bases for J; bases not matched to a gene: 3. CDR3 sequence: CASRSGLAAYEQYF. The CDR3 nucleotides are TGCGCCAGCAGATCGGGACTAGCGGCCTACGAGCAGTACTTC.

The chain carries TRBV12-3 or TRBV12-4 and TRBJ1-1, with a weak D call TRBD1 (6 bases). Trimming cost V 5 bases and J 3 bases, with 19 bases left between them. This CDR3 has 16 amino acids. The CDR3 loop is CASSPLAGGVYTEAFF. In DNA form, the CDR3 reads TGTGCCAGCAGTCCCCTGGCCGGGGGCGTGTACACTGAAGCTTTCTTT.

This clonotype has only a few counts. The chain links TRBV27 to TRBJ2-7; TRBD2 agrees at 15 bases. The V gene end was trimmed by 5 bases and the J gene end by 5 bases; junction bases not matched to a gene: 10. Germline V gene sequence: CDR1 MNHEY, CDR2 SMNVEV (reference sequence). The CDR3 is made up of 17 amino acids. The CDR3 DNA reads as TGTGCCAGCAGTCTCGGACTAGCGGGAGGGAGTGGGAACGAGCAGTACTTC. Translated, it gives CASSLGLAGGSGNEQYF.

This clonotype was seen many times. Here the CDR3 reads CATSDRGNEQFF. The CDR3 DNA reads TGTGCCACCAGTGACCGAGGGAATGAGCAGTTCTTC. V is TRBV24-1 and J is TRBJ2-1; the D gene is possibly TRBD2 (5 bases). Per the germline V gene, CDR1 is KGHDR and CDR2 is SFDVKD. The CDR3 runs 12 residues. Trimming left V 4 bases short and J 7 bases short, with 7 bases between.

This clonotype was detected only a few times. The chain carries TRBV18 and TRBJ2-2; D call uncertain. Germline V gives CDR1 KGHSH, CDR2 LQKENI. Between the trimmed V and J ends, which lost 5 bases and 3 bases, there was a span of 16 bases. The CDR3 runs 16 residues. The CDR3 loop reads CASSSPPIRDTGELFF. DNA for the CDR3: TGTGCCAGCTCATCCCCCCCCATCAGAGACACCGGGGAGCTGTTTTTT.

This clonotype was observed many times. The V gene is TRBV4-3, the J gene TRBJ2-1, with 12 bases fitting TRBD2. The CDR3 length is 16 residues. Losses at the gene ends were 2 bases for V and 6 bases for J; bases not matched to a gene: 5. Germline CDR1 reads LGHNA; CDR2 reads YSLEER. CDR3 in DNA: TGCGCCAGCAGCCAATTCCTAGCGGGAGGGGGCAATGAGCAGTTCTTC. Translating gives CASSQFLAGGGNEQFF.

The rearrangement links TRBV7-2 to TRBJ1-5; 7 bases match TRBD1. Trimming took 7 bases from V and 1 from J; bases not matched to a gene: 4. The CDR3 has 14 residues. CDR1 and CDR2 (germline): SGHTA, FQGNSA. CDR3 sequence: CASKGRGSNQPQHF. The CDR3 DNA follows: TGTGCCAGCAAGGGCAGGGGGAGCAATCAGCCCCAGCATTTT.

The rearrangement links TRBV6-5 to TRBJ2-3; D is ambiguous. Trimming cost V 4 bases and J 0 bases, with 14 bases left between them. Germline V gene lookup returns CDR1 MNHEY and CDR2 SVGAGI. This CDR3 has 16 amino acids. The CDR3 loop is CASSFLPGPSTDTQYF. CDR3 bases: TGTGCCAGCAGTTTCCTCCCTGGACCTAGCACAGATACGCAGTATTTT.

This clonotype was seen a handful of times. This chain joins TRBV11-3 and TRBJ2-1, with 11 bases fitting TRBD2. CDR1 SGHNT and CDR2 YENEEA come from the germline V gene. The CDR3 is made up of 16 amino acids. The J segment lost 10 bases and the V segment lost 5 bases, leaving 13 bases of the junction unmatched. The CDR3 DNA is TGTGCCAGCAGCCCCAGACTAGCGGGGAGTGCGGAGGAGCAGTTCTTC. This translates into CASSPRLAGSAEEQFF.

The V gene is TRBV5-5, the J gene TRBJ1-5; D may be TRBD1 (6 bases). V was trimmed by 3 bases and J by 9 bases, leaving 19 bases between them. Germline V gene data show CDR1 as SGHKS and CDR2 as YYEKEE (reference sequence). The CDR3 is 15 amino acids. The CDR3 DNA sequence: TGTGCCAGCAGCTACGTGCGGGACACGGGTGGGCCCCAGCATTTT. Translated, it gives CASSYVRDTGGPQHF.

This clonotype was seen a few times. This chain links TRBV5-1 with TRBJ1-1, with D unclear. The V end was cut by 5 bases, the J end by 6 bases, with 14 bases between. The germline V gene has CDR1 SGHRS and CDR2 YFSETQ. CDR3 length: 13 residues. The CDR3 is CASSRELLAEAFF. Written as DNA, the CDR3 is TGCGCCAGCAGTCGGGAGCTCCTAGCTGAAGCTTTCTTT.

This clonotype was seen only a few times. This rearrangement joins TRBV7-6 to TRBJ2-3; D possibly corresponds to TRBD2 (6 bases). Germline V gene sequence: CDR1 SGHVS, CDR2 FNYEAQ. The CDR3 contains 15 residues. V was cut by 0 bases and J by 2 bases, with 9 bases left in between. CDR3 residues: CASSLAGLTTDTQYF. CDR3 coding DNA: TGTGCCAGCAGCTTAGCGGGACTTACCACAGATACGCAGTATTTT.

This chain connects TRBV7-9 to TRBJ2-1; D is unresolved. CDR3 length equals 17 residues. The germline V gene encodes CDR1 SEHNR and CDR2 FQNEAQ (reference sequence). The germline V and J ends were trimmed by 4 bases and 6 bases, with 22 bases remaining between them. This CDR3 reads CASSSRRGTGAFNEQFF. The CDR3 region has the DNA TGTGCCAGCAGCTCGAGGCGTGGTACCGGCGCTTTCAATGAGCAGTTCTTC.

The chain employs TRBV24-1 and TRBJ2-2; D not resolved. Per the germline V gene, CDR1 is KGHDR and CDR2 is SFDVKD. Trimming cost V 4 bases and J 6 bases, with 11 bases left between them. CDR3 length: 14 residues. This CDR3 reads CATSEGLDAGELFF. CDR3 nucleotides: TGTGCCACCAGTGAAGGGCTCGACGCCGGGGAGCTGTTTTTT.

This clonotype was seen only a few times. The chain recombines TRBV7-9 with TRBJ2-3; 7 positions agree with TRBD2. The V and J ends lost 7 bases and 4 bases, in that order; junction bases with no gene match: 14. Germline V gene lookup returns CDR1 SEHNR and CDR2 FQNEAQ (reference sequence). This CDR3 spans 16 amino acids. CDR3 DNA sequence: TGTGCCAGCATCGACCTGCGGGGGTTGAGTGCAGATACGCAGTATTTT. It codes for CASIDLRGLSADTQYF.

This clonotype was picked up a small number of times. The V call is TRBV4-1, the J call TRBJ2-7, with 10 bases matching TRBD1. This CDR3 contains 16 residues. V gave up 0 bases and J gave up 7 bases; unmatched junction bases: 9. Germline values: CDR1 MGHRA, CDR2 YSYEKL. The CDR3 DNA follows: TGCGCCAGCAGCCAAGACGGTGGGACAGGGGCAGGGGAGCAGTACTTC. Amino acids: CASSQDGGTGAGEQYF.

This clonotype was seen a few times. V usage is TRBV6-1 and J usage is TRBJ1-5, with D maybe TRBD1 (6 bases). Germline values: CDR1 MNHNS, CDR2 SASEGT. V was clipped by 1 base and J by 6 bases, with 10 bases between them. CDR3 length: 14 amino acids. The CDR3 sequence is CASSEGQEGQPQHF. CDR3 DNA: TGTGCCAGCAGTGAAGGACAGGAAGGTCAGCCCCAGCATTTT.